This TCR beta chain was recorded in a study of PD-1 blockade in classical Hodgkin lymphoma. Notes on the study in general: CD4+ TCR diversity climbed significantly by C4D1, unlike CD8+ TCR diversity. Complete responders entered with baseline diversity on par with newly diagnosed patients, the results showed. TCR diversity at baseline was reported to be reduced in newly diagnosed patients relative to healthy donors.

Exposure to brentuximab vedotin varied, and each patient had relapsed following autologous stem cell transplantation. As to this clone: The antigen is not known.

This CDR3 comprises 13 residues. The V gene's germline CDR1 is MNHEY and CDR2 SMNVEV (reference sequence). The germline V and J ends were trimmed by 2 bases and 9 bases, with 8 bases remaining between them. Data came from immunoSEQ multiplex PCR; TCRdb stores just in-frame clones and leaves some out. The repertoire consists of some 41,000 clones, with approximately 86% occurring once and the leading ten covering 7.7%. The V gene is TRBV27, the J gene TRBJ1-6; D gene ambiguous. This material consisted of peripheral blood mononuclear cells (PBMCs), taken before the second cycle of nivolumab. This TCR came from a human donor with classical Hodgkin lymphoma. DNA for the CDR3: TGTGCCAGCAGTTTAGGGGTAGTTTCACCCCTCCACTTT. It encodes CASSLGVVSPLHF.